These T cell receptor beta chains were read from a single sample in a study of response to subunit inactivated influenza vaccine. TCRdb recomputed calls from the RT-PCR reads with MiXCR, one row per CDR3 protein. The sample records 650,000 to 800,000 distinct CDR3 sequences, about 14% being singletons. Sequencing was performed on PBMCs from blood, taken around 14 days before vaccination. Receptors were obtained from a middle-aged man who received an inactivated influenza vaccine. Both conserved end residues are part of each CDR3. Each record gives: D gene, J gene, V gene, clone size, CDR3 DNA, CDR3 protein. A D gene is named only where the DNA matches it firmly. Only some rows state a clone size, as once, few, many or a class for expanded clones.

d_gene: TRBD2
j_gene: TRBJ2-5
v_gene: TRBV20-1
abundance: few
CDR3nt: TGCAGTGCTAGGAGCGGGGGGGCCTACGAGACCCAGTACTTC
CDR3aa: CSARSGGAYETQYF

d_gene: NA
j_gene: TRBJ1-1
v_gene: TRBV5-1
abundance: few
CDR3nt: TGCGCCAGCAGCCCCGGGACCGAAGGACGTGAAGCTTTCTTT
CDR3aa: CASSPGTEGREAFF

d_gene: TRBD1
j_gene: TRBJ2-2
v_gene: TRBV20-1
abundance: many
CDR3nt: TGCAGTGCTCAAACTCAACCGGGACAGGGGACCGGGGAGCTGTTTTTT
CDR3aa: CSAQTQPGQGTGELFF

d_gene: NA
j_gene: TRBJ2-7
v_gene: TRBV3-1
abundance: NA
CDR3nt: TGTGCCAGCAGCCCCCGCGACCCGCCCTACGAGCAGTACTTC
CDR3aa: CASSPRDPPYEQYF

d_gene: NA
j_gene: TRBJ2-1
v_gene: TRBV2
abundance: NA
CDR3nt: TGTGCCAGCAGTGCGAATCGAGGGCCGGGTGAGCAGTTCTTC
CDR3aa: CASSANRGPGEQFF

d_gene: NA
j_gene: TRBJ2-7
v_gene: TRBV5-5
abundance: NA
CDR3nt: TGTGCCAGCAGCTTGGAGACAGCCTACGAGCAGTACTTC
CDR3aa: CASSLETAYEQYF

d_gene: TRBD2
j_gene: TRBJ2-2
v_gene: TRBV6-5
abundance: NA
CDR3nt: TGTGCCAGCAGTTACCGCAGCGGGAGGCCCACCGGGGAGCTGTTTTTT
CDR3aa: CASSYRSGRPTGELFF

d_gene: TRBD2
j_gene: TRBJ2-1
v_gene: TRBV6-2/TRBV6-3
abundance: few
CDR3nt: TGTGCCAGCAGTTACCAGCGGGGGGGCATAACTAATGAGCAGTTCTTC
CDR3aa: CASSYQRGGITNEQFF

d_gene: NA
j_gene: TRBJ2-7
v_gene: TRBV5-6
abundance: few
CDR3nt: TGTGCCAGCACCTCCTCTCCGACAGGAACTTACGAGCAGTACTTC
CDR3aa: CASTSSPTGTYEQYF

d_gene: NA
j_gene: TRBJ2-5
v_gene: TRBV29-1
abundance: NA
CDR3nt: TGCAGCGTTGCCCTGCGACATGTAGAGACCCAGTACTTC
CDR3aa: CSVALRHVETQYF

d_gene: NA
j_gene: TRBJ2-1
v_gene: TRBV4-3
abundance: few
CDR3nt: TGCGCCAGCAGCCAAGTGGGACGGGAGCAGTTCTTC
CDR3aa: CASSQVGREQFF

d_gene: NA
j_gene: TRBJ2-3
v_gene: TRBV5-1
abundance: NA
CDR3nt: TGCGCCAGCAGCTCCGGGAACTCAAGGTCAGATACGCAGTATTTT
CDR3aa: CASSSGNSRSDTQYF

d_gene: NA
j_gene: TRBJ2-7
v_gene: TRBV6-1
abundance: NA
CDR3nt: TGTGCCAGCAGTCAAAAGGGCAGGGTGATGTCGTGGGAGCAGTACTTC
CDR3aa: CASSQKGRVMSWEQYF

d_gene: NA
j_gene: TRBJ2-3
v_gene: TRBV7-2
abundance: NA
CDR3nt: TGTGCCAGCAGCATCGGACGGTCAGATACGCAGTATTTT
CDR3aa: CASSIGRSDTQYF

d_gene: NA
j_gene: TRBJ2-5
v_gene: TRBV6-1
abundance: few
CDR3nt: TGTGCCAGCAGGCCTTTTTTGGGGGGCCAGACCCAGTACTTC
CDR3aa: CASRPFLGGQTQYF

d_gene: TRBD1
j_gene: TRBJ2-7
v_gene: TRBV28
abundance: few
CDR3nt: TGTGCCAGCAGTTTAATTGGACAGGCCGCCTACGAGCAGTACTTC
CDR3aa: CASSLIGQAAYEQYF

d_gene: NA
j_gene: TRBJ2-1
v_gene: TRBV29-1
abundance: NA
CDR3nt: TGCAGCGCCGAGTGGCGGGTGGGTGGTAATGAGCAGTTCTTC
CDR3aa: CSAEWRVGGNEQFF

d_gene: NA
j_gene: TRBJ1-2
v_gene: TRBV6-1
abundance: few
CDR3nt: TGTGCCAGCAGCTCCCCGGGACAACAATATGGCTACACCTTC
CDR3aa: CASSSPGQQYGYTF

d_gene: NA
j_gene: TRBJ2-3
v_gene: TRBV7-9
abundance: few
CDR3nt: TGTGCCAGCAGCTTAGCCCTGGGGTTAATCACAGATACGCAGTATTTT
CDR3aa: CASSLALGLITDTQYF

d_gene: TRBD2
j_gene: TRBJ2-1
v_gene: TRBV10-3
abundance: few
CDR3nt: TGTGCCATCAGTGAGAGGGAACGGAGACTAGCGGGAGGGTTCTTC
CDR3aa: CAISERERRLAGGFF

d_gene: NA
j_gene: TRBJ2-1
v_gene: TRBV12-3/TRBV12-4
abundance: few
CDR3nt: TGTGCCAGCAGTCGCAGGGTGGGTGAGCAGTTCTTC
CDR3aa: CASSRRVGEQFF

d_gene: NA
j_gene: TRBJ2-3
v_gene: TRBV27
abundance: NA
CDR3nt: TGTGCCAGCAGTAGGATAGCGGTTACTAGCACAGATACGCAGTATTTT
CDR3aa: CASSRIAVTSTDTQYF

d_gene: NA
j_gene: TRBJ1-5
v_gene: TRBV30
abundance: NA
CDR3nt: TGTGCCTGGAGTGGTAATAGCAATCAGCCCCAGCATTTT
CDR3aa: CAWSGNSNQPQHF

d_gene: NA
j_gene: TRBJ2-3
v_gene: TRBV12-3/TRBV12-4
abundance: NA
CDR3nt: TGTGCCAGCAGACTCAGGGGCCGCCCCACAGATACGCAGTATTTT
CDR3aa: CASRLRGRPTDTQYF

d_gene: NA
j_gene: TRBJ2-5
v_gene: TRBV5-1
abundance: few
CDR3nt: TGCGCCAGCAGCTTCTGGGGAACGGAGACCCAGTACTTC
CDR3aa: CASSFWGTETQYF

d_gene: NA
j_gene: TRBJ2-7
v_gene: TRBV5-1
abundance: few
CDR3nt: TGCGCCAGCAGCTTGCAAAAGGGGTCCTACGAGCAGTACTTC
CDR3aa: CASSLQKGSYEQYF

d_gene: NA
j_gene: TRBJ1-1
v_gene: TRBV29-1
abundance: few
CDR3nt: TGCAGCGTTGAAGCGCGGTTTTCGAACACTGAAGCTTTCTTT
CDR3aa: CSVEARFSNTEAFF

d_gene: NA
j_gene: TRBJ2-3
v_gene: TRBV6-5
abundance: NA
CDR3nt: TGTGCCAGCAGTTACTCGAAAATCGGCAGGGTAAACACAGATACGCAGTATTTT
CDR3aa: CASSYSKIGRVNTDTQYF

d_gene: TRBD1
j_gene: TRBJ2-7
v_gene: TRBV15
abundance: few
CDR3nt: TGTGCCACCAGCGAGGGACAGGGCCCCTACGAGCAGTACTTC
CDR3aa: CATSEGQGPYEQYF

d_gene: NA
j_gene: TRBJ2-7
v_gene: TRBV20-1
abundance: NA
CDR3nt: TGCAGTGCTAGAGGGCCGCAGGGTGTAGGGCAGTACTTC
CDR3aa: CSARGPQGVGQYF

d_gene: TRBD2
j_gene: TRBJ2-5
v_gene: TRBV6-1
abundance: NA
CDR3nt: TGTGCCAGCAGCTGGGGACTAGCGGGAGGAGGTGAGACCCAGTACTTC
CDR3aa: CASSWGLAGGGETQYF

d_gene: NA
j_gene: TRBJ2-3
v_gene: TRBV20-1
abundance: NA
CDR3nt: TGCAGTGCTAGGGTGCGCCTTAGCACAGATACGCAGTATTTT
CDR3aa: CSARVRLSTDTQYF

d_gene: NA
j_gene: TRBJ2-7
v_gene: TRBV5-1
abundance: NA
CDR3nt: TGCGCCAGCAGCCGACGGATACTCGGGGTCGAGCAGTACTTC
CDR3aa: CASSRRILGVEQYF

d_gene: TRBD1
j_gene: TRBJ2-1
v_gene: TRBV29-1
abundance: few
CDR3nt: TGCAGCGTAGACCGGGACAGACTATCCTACAATGAGCAGTTCTTC
CDR3aa: CSVDRDRLSYNEQFF

d_gene: NA
j_gene: TRBJ1-1
v_gene: TRBV20-1
abundance: NA
CDR3nt: TGCAGTGCAGACCGCGGTGCGGAGAACACTGAAGCTTTCTTT
CDR3aa: CSADRGAENTEAFF

d_gene: TRBD2
j_gene: TRBJ2-1
v_gene: TRBV6-2/TRBV6-3
abundance: NA
CDR3nt: TGTGCCAGCGCTGGGACTAGCGGTCCCAGCTCCTACAATGAGCAGTTCTTC
CDR3aa: CASAGTSGPSSYNEQFF

d_gene: TRBD1
j_gene: TRBJ1-6
v_gene: TRBV5-1
abundance: NA
CDR3nt: TGCGCCAGCAGCACAGGACAGGGTGGTAATTCACCCCTCCACTTT
CDR3aa: CASSTGQGGNSPLHF

d_gene: TRBD1
j_gene: TRBJ2-7
v_gene: TRBV11-2
abundance: few
CDR3nt: TGTGCCAGCAGCTACAATATCGGGCAGGGGGACTACGAGCAGTACTTC
CDR3aa: CASSYNIGQGDYEQYF

d_gene: NA
j_gene: TRBJ2-6
v_gene: TRBV15
abundance: NA
CDR3nt: TGTGCCACCAGCAGAGGACAGGCGTACGGGGCCAACGTCCTGACTTTC
CDR3aa: CATSRGQAYGANVLTF

d_gene: NA
j_gene: TRBJ2-3
v_gene: TRBV7-2
abundance: many
CDR3nt: TGTGCCAGCAGCTTAGCAGGGTATTGGACAGATACGCAGTATTTT
CDR3aa: CASSLAGYWTDTQYF

d_gene: TRBD2
j_gene: TRBJ2-5
v_gene: TRBV3-1
abundance: NA
CDR3nt: TGTGCCAGCAGCCACACTAGCGGCAAAGAGACCCAGTACTTC
CDR3aa: CASSHTSGKETQYF

d_gene: NA
j_gene: TRBJ1-2
v_gene: TRBV5-1
abundance: NA
CDR3nt: TGCGCCAGCCGCTTGGCCGCCGCAACTTCTAGCTACACCTTC
CDR3aa: CASRLAAATSSYTF

d_gene: NA
j_gene: TRBJ2-3
v_gene: TRBV7-2
abundance: few
CDR3nt: TGTGCCAGCAGCTTATGGGTCAGGGATTGGGGAGATACGCAGTATTTT
CDR3aa: CASSLWVRDWGDTQYF

d_gene: TRBD1
j_gene: TRBJ2-5
v_gene: TRBV28
abundance: few
CDR3nt: TGTGCCAGCAGTTTACCCACAGGGGGCCAAGAGACCCAGTACTTC
CDR3aa: CASSLPTGGQETQYF

d_gene: NA
j_gene: TRBJ2-2
v_gene: TRBV6-1
abundance: NA
CDR3nt: TGTGCCAGCAGAGTTGGGGAGATATCCGGGGAGCTGTTTTTT
CDR3aa: CASRVGEISGELFF

d_gene: TRBD2
j_gene: TRBJ2-1
v_gene: TRBV20-1
abundance: NA
CDR3nt: TGCAGTGCTAGAGTAGCGGGTACCGACAATGAGCAGTTCTTC
CDR3aa: CSARVAGTDNEQFF

d_gene: NA
j_gene: TRBJ2-3
v_gene: TRBV12-3/TRBV12-4
abundance: NA
CDR3nt: TGTGCCAGCAGTCAGAGACTAGGCGACACAGATACGCAGTATTTT
CDR3aa: CASSQRLGDTDTQYF